These 23 T cell receptor beta chains originate from one sample sequenced in a study of graft-versus-host responses after intestinal transplantation. The repertoire was sequenced with immunoSEQ multiplex PCR; TCRdb's copy has only in-frame clones and lacks some. The sample yields 9,900 or so clones, over 75% seen once. The sequencing used PBMCs, collected more than 230 days after intestinal transplant. Receptors originate from a human patient who received an intestinal transplant, so some T cells may come from the graft donor.

There are a few counts of this clone. The rearrangement uses TRBV7-3 and TRBJ2-2; 8 nucleotides match TRBD1. V lost 5 bases to trimming and J lost 0 bases; unmatched junction nucleotides: 2. This CDR3 region has 15 residues. Germline V lookup: CDR1 SGHTA, CDR2 FQGTGA. CDR3 residues: CASSPQGANTGELFF. The CDR3 DNA reads TGTGCCAGCAGCCCACAGGGGGCGAACACCGGGGAGCTGTTTTTT.

There are a few counts of this clone. The rearrangement links TRBV18 to TRBJ2-1; 7 bases are a match to TRBD2. Germline assignment: CDR1 KGHSH and CDR2 LQKENI. This CDR3 is built from 14 residues. The V gene end was trimmed by 3 bases and the J gene end by 5 bases; junction bases not matched to a gene: 4. The CDR3 is CASSPQLADNEQFF. CDR3 nucleotide sequence: TGTGCCAGCTCACCGCAGCTAGCGGACAATGAGCAGTTCTTC.

The genes are TRBV7-9 and TRBJ2-1; a possible D gene is TRBD1 (6 bases). Trimming stripped 9 bases from V and 7 bases from J, with 16 bases between. CDR1 is SEHNR and CDR2 is FQNEAQ in the germline V gene (reference sequence). The CDR3 covers 13 residues. The CDR3 protein is CASQQFQGNEQFF. The CDR3 DNA reads as TGTGCCAGTCAACAATTCCAGGGGAATGAGCAGTTCTTC.

The chain joins TRBV7-9 to TRBJ2-3, with D perhaps TRBD1 or TRBD2 (5 bases each). V was pared by 3 bases and J by 3 bases, with 10 bases between. The germline V gene has CDR1 SEHNR and CDR2 FQNEAQ (reference sequence). CDR3 length: 14 residues. The CDR3 nucleotides read TGTGCCAGCAGCTTGGGGGTAGCGACAGATACGCAGTATTTT. It encodes CASSLGVATDTQYF.

The gene calls are TRBV29-1 and TRBJ2-2; D not resolved. The CDR3 spans 12 residues. V lost 3 bases and J lost 6, with 8 bases in between. Germline CDR1 is SQVTM and CDR2 is ANQGSEA. CDR3 sequence reads: CSVERLAGELFF. CDR3 in DNA: TGCAGCGTTGAGAGGCTAGCCGGGGAGCTGTTTTTT.

This chain uses TRBV2 with TRBJ1-5, with 7 positions matching TRBD1. The trim removed 0 bases at V and 7 bases at J, leaving 9 bases unmatched. From germline, CDR1 is SNHLY and CDR2 FYNNEI. This CDR3 is built from 16 residues. The CDR3 loop reads CASSEALLRDSQPQHF. The DNA for the CDR3 is TGTGCCAGCAGTGAAGCTTTGCTCCGGGACAGCCAGCCCCAGCATTTT.

This sequence joins TRBV10-3 and TRBJ2-7, with D tentatively TRBD1 (5 bases). The CDR3 extends over 14 amino acids. Germline V gene data show CDR1 as ENHRY and CDR2 as SYGVKD. Between the trimmed V and J ends, which lost 0 bases and 4 bases, there was a span of 10 bases. CDR3 sequence (DNA): TGTGCCATCAGTGAGTCTCTGGACACTTACGAGCAGTACTTC. Translation gives CAISESLDTYEQYF.

The chain has TRBV6-5 and TRBJ1-1; D is uncertain. The CDR3 has 11 amino acids. Germline V gene data show CDR1 as MNHEY and CDR2 as SVGAGI. The V end lost 6 bases, the J end lost 1 base, and 3 bases lay between the germline ends. The CDR3 loop reads CASSKNTEAFF. In nucleotides, the CDR3 is TGTGCCAGCAGCAAGAACACTGAAGCTTTCTTT.

The chain is built from TRBV4-2 and TRBJ2-1; 9 bases are shared with TRBD2. The CDR3 has 17 residues. The trim removed 0 bases at V and 1 base at J, leaving 4 bases unmatched. Per germline, CDR1 LGHNA and CDR2 YNFKEQ. The CDR3 region is CASSQDASGASYNEQFF. The CDR3 DNA follows: TGTGCCAGCAGCCAAGACGCTAGCGGGGCATCCTACAATGAGCAGTTCTTC.

The chain couples TRBV25-1 to TRBJ2-3, with 8 positions matching TRBD1. The germline CDR1 and CDR2 sequences are MGHDK and SYGVNS. J was trimmed by 1 base and V by 2 bases; bases with no gene match: 2. This CDR3 comprises 15 residues. Written as DNA, the CDR3 is TGTGCCAGCAGTGAACAGGGGGCGGGCACAGATACGCAGTATTTT. Amino acid sequence: CASSEQGAGTDTQYF.

The chain links TRBV19 to TRBJ1-3; maybe TRBD1 (5 bases). Trimming left V 3 bases short and J 3 bases short, with 12 bases between. The germline V gene has CDR1 LNHDA and CDR2 SQIVND (reference sequence). The CDR3 is 15 amino acids. CDR3 DNA sequence: TGTGCCAGTAGTATTCCAGGAGGGGATGGAAACACCATATATTTT. This encodes CASSIPGGDGNTIYF.

This clone was recorded once. The V call is TRBV15, the J call TRBJ2-1; 11 bases map to TRBD2. The CDR3 spans 15 residues. Looked up from germline, CDR1 is LNHNV and CDR2 is YYDKDF (reference sequence). V was pared by 5 bases and J by 6 bases, with 6 bases of the junction left unmatched. CDR3 loop: CATSVGLAGVNEQFF. The CDR3 DNA reads TGTGCCACCAGCGTCGGACTAGCGGGTGTCAATGAGCAGTTCTTC.

The chain carries TRBV5-1 and TRBJ2-7, with D perhaps being TRBD1 or TRBD2 (5 bases each). This CDR3 comprises 16 residues. Looked up from germline, CDR1 is SGHRS and CDR2 is YFSETQ. With 0 bases removed from V and 4 bases from J, the gap between germline ends came to 17 bases. CDR3 region: CASSLETGPVGYEQYF. CDR3 bases: TGCGCCAGCAGCTTGGAGACGGGACCGGTTGGATACGAGCAGTACTTC.

The V call is TRBV30, the J call TRBJ2-1; a possible D gene is TRBD2 (6 bases). Germline V gene lookup returns CDR1 GTSNPN and CDR2 SVGIG (reference sequence). The CDR3 consists of 16 residues. Trimming removed 5 bases at V and 6 bases at J, with 23 bases between. CDR3 sequence reads: CAWVGDSLRIGNEQFF. The DNA of the CDR3 is TGTGCCTGGGTTGGGGACTCCCTCCGAATTGGCAATGAGCAGTTCTTC. Full variable domain (outside the CDR3, taken from reference TRBV30 and TRBJ2-1): SQTIHQWPATLVQPVGSPLSLECTVEGTSNPNLYWYRQAAGRGLQLLFYSVGIGQISSEVPQNLSASRPQDRQFILSSKKLLLSDSGFYLCAWVGDSLRIGNEQFFGPGTRLTVL.

This chain uses TRBV5-1 with TRBJ2-5; 10 bases agree with TRBD2. The V and J ends lost 2 bases and 5 bases, in that order; junction bases with no gene match: 12. Germline values: CDR1 SGHRS, CDR2 YFSETQ. The CDR3 is 17 residues long. The CDR3 sequence: CASSLSSGSLRGETQYF. The CDR3 DNA is TGCGCCAGCAGCTTATCTAGCGGGAGTTTGAGGGGGGAGACCCAGTACTTC.

CDR3 region: CASSLYAPGETQYF. DNA for the CDR3: TGCGCCAGCAGCTTATACGCCCCGGGTGAGACCCAGTACTTC. The chain couples TRBV5-1 to TRBJ2-5, with D unresolved. CDR3 size: 14 residues. V lost 2 bases and J lost 5, with 13 bases in between. Germline V CDR1 and CDR2: SGHRS, YFSETQ.

This sequence joins TRBV9 and TRBJ2-1, with 14 positions matching TRBD2. This CDR3 is built from 19 residues. J was trimmed by 6 bases and V by 3 bases; bases with no gene match: 14. Germline V gene lookup returns CDR1 SGDLS and CDR2 YYNGEE. The CDR3 here is CASSAPTGTSGGVINEQFF. The CDR3 DNA is TGTGCCAGCAGCGCACCCACCGGGACTAGCGGGGGAGTAATCAATGAGCAGTTCTTC.

The chain employs TRBV27 and TRBJ2-7; D is possibly TRBD2 (7 bases). The CDR3 is made up of 16 amino acids. Germline V gives CDR1 MNHEY, CDR2 SMNVEV (reference sequence). V dropped 2 bases and J dropped 2 bases, with 16 bases sitting between them. This chain's CDR3 is CASSLKSQGGTYEQYF. CDR3 DNA: TGTGCCAGCAGTTTAAAATCACAGGGAGGGACCTACGAGCAGTACTTC.

This clone was recorded only once. The chain combines TRBV12-2 with TRBJ2-2. TRBV12-2 is a listed pseudogene. This CDR3 comprises 16 residues. CDR3 protein: CASRPNGGRYTGELFF. In DNA, the CDR3 is TGTGCAAGTCGCCCCAATGGGGGGCGGTACACCGGGGAGCTGTTTTTT.

The chain uses TRBV7-8 and TRBJ2-7; D not certain. Germline CDR1 SGHVS, CDR2 FQNEAQ. Trimming pared 5 bases from V and 3 bases from J, leaving 8 bases between. The CDR3 has 12 residues. CDR3 sequence: CASSRTGYEQYF. CDR3 nucleotides: TGTGCCAGCAGCCGGACGGGCTACGAGCAGTACTTC.

The chain couples TRBV7-9 to TRBJ1-5; a possible D gene is TRBD1 (5 bases). V shed 4 bases and J shed 1 base, with 5 bases lying between them. Per germline, CDR1 SEHNR and CDR2 FQNEAQ (reference sequence). The CDR3 totals 13 residues. In DNA, the CDR3 is TGTGCCAGCAGCTGGGACAGCAATCAGCCCCAGCATTTT. It specifies CASSWDSNQPQHF.

This clone turned up a few times. The chain uses TRBV7-3 and TRBJ2-1; D not certain. CDR3 length: 13 amino acids. Deletions cut 2 bases from V and 8 bases from J, with 10 bases between. Germline CDR1 is SGHTA and CDR2 is FQGTGA. The CDR3 region has the DNA TGTGCCAGCAGCTTAGGTCCTATGGATGAGCAGTTCTTC. Encoded protein: CASSLGPMDEQFF.

This clone turned up a few times. V is TRBV28 and J is TRBJ2-1; 8 positions agree with TRBD2. Per germline, CDR1 MDHEN and CDR2 SYDVKM. V lost 5 bases and J lost 10; bases outside the gene matches: 7. CDR3 length: 13 amino acids. CDR3 loop: CASSAGLAGEQFF. DNA for the CDR3: TGTGCCAGCAGTGCCGGACTAGCAGGGGAGCAGTTCTTC.